This TCR beta chain was sequenced for a study of blood T cell repertoires in COVID-19. For the study at large: Acute and convalescent COVID-19 samples came from the United States, Italy and Spain. The analysed material was cDNA or gDNA that came from T cells, B-cell-depleted T cells, or PBMCs.

Per the original methods: Amplified reference gene primers provided the basis for estimating nucleated cell counts. Repertoires were generated with immunoSEQ multiplex PCR, while TCRdb's copy carries only in-frame clones and drops some. Clone size and V and J calls were adopted from that table, with D and trimming inferred from the DNA. The sample holds 55,000 to 80,000 clones, approximately 86% seen once. This CDR3 has 18 amino acids. Germline CDR1 is LGHDT and CDR2 is YNNKEL (reference sequence). J lost 5 bases, V lost 3 bases, and 17 bases had no gene match. Source material: peripheral blood. The rearrangement uses TRBV3-1 (or the pseudogene TRBV3-2) and TRBJ2-5, with TRBD2 identical over 8 bases. The origin of this receptor is a man aged 80 or over with active COVID-19. The CDR3 sequence is CASSQNPFSGGPGETQYF. The CDR3, as DNA: TGTGCCAGCAGCCAGAACCCCTTCAGCGGGGGTCCCGGGGAGACCCAGTACTTC.